This T cell receptor (beta chain) is from a study of CD8 T cells in ankylosing spondylitis. Study outcomes and limitations: A motif in TCR beta, a set of eight highly homologous variants, appeared characteristic of ankylosing spondylitis blood. Reports of some motif variants in reactive arthritis synovial fluid and blood predate this one.

The CDR3 extends over 11 amino acids. The V and J ends lost 6 bases and 6 bases respectively, with 9 bases between them. CDR1 SEHNR and CDR2 FQNEAQ come from the germline V gene (reference sequence). This clonotype was seen many times. As yet, its antigen is unknown. Quantitative 5'-RACE was performed with molecular barcodes, and it yielded the TCR beta libraries. Using its own MiXCR run on the 5' RACE reads, TCRdb lists one record per CDR3 protein. In the table there are roughly 230,000 distinct CDR3 sequences, 7.5% to 9.5% of which are singletons. V is TRBV7-9 and J is TRBJ2-7, with D perhaps TRBD2 (6 bases). The sample was blood, either unsorted or a sorted T cell fraction (not recorded which). The origin of this receptor is a female donor with ankylosing spondylitis or in good health (not recorded which). CDR3 residues: CASSSGVEQYF. CDR3 bases: TGTGCCAGCAGTTCGGGGGTCGAGCAGTACTTC.